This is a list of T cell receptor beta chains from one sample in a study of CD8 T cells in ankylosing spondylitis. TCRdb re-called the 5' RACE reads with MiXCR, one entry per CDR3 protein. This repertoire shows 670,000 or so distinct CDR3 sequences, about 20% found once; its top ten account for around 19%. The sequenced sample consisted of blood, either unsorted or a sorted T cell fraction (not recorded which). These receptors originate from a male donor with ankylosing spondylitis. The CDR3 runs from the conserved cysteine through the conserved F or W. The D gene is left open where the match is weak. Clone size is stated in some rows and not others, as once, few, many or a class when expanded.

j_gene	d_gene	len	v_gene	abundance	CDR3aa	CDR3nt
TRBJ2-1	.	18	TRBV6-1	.	CASSEGLFVAASYNEQFF	TGTGCCAGCAGTGAAGGGCTCTTTGTAGCGGCCTCCTACAATGAGCAGTTCTTC
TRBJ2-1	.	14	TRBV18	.	CASSQTPQGNEQFF	TGTGCCAGCTCACAAACGCCACAGGGAAATGAGCAGTTCTTC
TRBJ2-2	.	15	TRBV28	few	CASSLTGTRTGELFF	TGTGCCAGCAGTTTAACCGGGACGCGCACCGGGGAGCTGTTTTTT
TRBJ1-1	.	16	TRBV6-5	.	CASSYSGVGKNTEAFF	TGTGCCAGCAGTTACTCCGGGGTGGGGAAGAACACTGAAGCTTTCTTT
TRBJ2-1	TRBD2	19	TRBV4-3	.	CASSQDGVSLAGRIHEQFF	TGCGCCAGCAGCCAAGATGGAGTTAGCCTAGCGGGAAGAATCCATGAGCAGTTCTTC
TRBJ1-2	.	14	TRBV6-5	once	CASSYDTANYGYTF	TGTGCCAGCAGTTACGATACGGCGAACTATGGCTACACCTTC
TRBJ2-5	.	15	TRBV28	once	CASSTADSLQETQYF	TGTGCCAGCAGTACCGCCGACAGTCTCCAAGAGACCCAGTACTTC
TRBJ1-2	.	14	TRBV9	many	CASREAGTNYGYTF	TGTGCCAGCAGAGAAGCAGGGACTAACTATGGCTACACCTTC
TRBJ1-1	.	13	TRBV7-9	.	CASSPRPGTEAFF	TGTGCCAGCAGCCCCCGCCCGGGCACTGAAGCTTTCTTT
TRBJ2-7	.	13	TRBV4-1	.	CASSLNRAYEQYF	TGCGCCAGCAGCTTAAACAGAGCCTACGAGCAGTACTTC
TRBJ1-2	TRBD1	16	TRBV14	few	CASSQEDRGTLYGYTF	TGTGCCAGCAGCCAAGAGGACAGGGGAACCCTCTATGGCTACACCTTC
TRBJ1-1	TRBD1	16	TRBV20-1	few	CSASPGQGIMNTEAFF	TGCAGTGCTAGCCCCGGACAGGGAATCATGAACACTGAAGCTTTCTTT
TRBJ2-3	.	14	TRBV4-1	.	CASSQVTGADTQYF	TGCGCCAGCAGCCAAGTCACAGGAGCAGATACGCAGTATTTT
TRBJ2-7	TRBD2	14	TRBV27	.	CASSFSGDSYEQYF	TGTGCCAGCAGTTTTAGCGGGGATTCCTACGAGCAGTACTTC
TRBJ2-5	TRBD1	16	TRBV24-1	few	CATSDWRGTGVETQYF	TGTGCCACCAGTGATTGGCGCGGGACAGGGGTTGAGACCCAGTACTTC
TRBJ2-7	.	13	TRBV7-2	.	CASAGTSNYEQYF	TGTGCCAGCGCCGGGACTTCAAACTACGAGCAGTACTTC
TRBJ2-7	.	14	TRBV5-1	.	CASSYGGILYEQYF	TGCGCCAGCAGTTATGGAGGAATTCTCTACGAGCAGTACTTC
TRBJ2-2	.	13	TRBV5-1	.	CASGDRNTGELFF	TGCGCCAGCGGCGACAGAAACACCGGGGAGCTGTTTTTT
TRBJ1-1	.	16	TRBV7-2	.	CASSLAKGNGNTEAFF	TGTGCCAGCAGCTTAGCAAAGGGAAATGGGAACACTGAAGCTTTCTTT
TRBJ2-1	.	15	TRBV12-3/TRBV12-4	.	CASSLLSGSDNEQFF	TGTGCCAGCAGTTTGCTCAGCGGTTCAGACAATGAGCAGTTCTTC
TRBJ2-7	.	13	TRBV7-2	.	CASSLIRTYEQYF	TGTGCCAGCAGCTTAATCAGGACCTACGAGCAGTACTTC
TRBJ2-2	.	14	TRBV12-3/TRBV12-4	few	CASSRGDGTGELFF	TGTGCCAGCAGCCGGGGCGATGGGACCGGGGAGCTGTTTTTT
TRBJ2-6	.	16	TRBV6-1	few	CASTQRESSGANVLTF	TGTGCCAGCACCCAAAGGGAGAGTTCCGGGGCCAACGTCCTGACTTTC
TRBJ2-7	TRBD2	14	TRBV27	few	CASSFSGSIGEQYF	TGTGCCAGCAGTTTCAGCGGGAGTATTGGCGAGCAGTACTTC
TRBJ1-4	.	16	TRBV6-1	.	CASSDWAHSTNEKLFF	TGTGCCAGCAGTGATTGGGCCCACTCAACTAATGAAAAACTGTTTTTT
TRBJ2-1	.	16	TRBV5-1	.	CASSLGRVGSYNEQFF	TGCGCCAGCAGCTTGGGAAGGGTAGGGTCCTACAATGAGCAGTTCTTC
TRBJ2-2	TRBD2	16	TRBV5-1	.	CASSFASGGATGELFF	TGCGCCAGCAGCTTCGCTAGCGGGGGAGCAACCGGGGAGCTGTTTTTT
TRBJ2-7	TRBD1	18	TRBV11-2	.	CASSFGTGLTRSSYEQYF	TGTGCCAGCAGCTTTGGGACAGGGCTTACCAGGAGCTCCTACGAGCAGTACTTC
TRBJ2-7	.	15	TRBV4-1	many	CASSQDGTITYEQYF	TGCGCCAGCAGCCAAGATGGGACCATTACCTACGAGCAGTACTTC
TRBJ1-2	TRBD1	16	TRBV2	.	CASIRGFPGQGGGYTF	TGTGCCAGCATTCGGGGCTTCCCGGGACAGGGTGGTGGCTACACCTTC
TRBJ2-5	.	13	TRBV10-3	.	CAISVGYQETQYF	TGTGCCATCAGTGTCGGATACCAAGAGACCCAGTACTTC